Listed below are T cell receptor beta chains from one sample, sequenced in a study of T cell changes during pregnancy in multiple sclerosis. Profiling relied on immunoSEQ multiplex PCR, and the TCRdb table lists in-frame clones only, not all of them. This repertoire shows about 59,000 clones, approximately 91% found once; its top ten account for 1.3%. Specimen: peripheral blood, collected in the second trimester of pregnancy. These receptors were taken from a female donor with multiple sclerosis, enrolled in a pregnancy study. Both conserved end residues are part of each CDR3. D genes are given only for firm matches. Expanded clones get a size class; other rows say once, few or many, or leave the size out.

d_gene | j_gene | v_gene | abundance | CDR3aa | CDR3nt
NA | TRBJ1-1 | TRBV19 | NA | CASSIGGMNTEAFF | TGTGCCAGTAGTATCGGGGGGATGAACACTGAAGCTTTCTTT
NA | TRBJ2-3 | TRBV25-1 | once | CASSESHYGTDTQYF | TGTGCCAGCAGTGAATCCCACTACGGTACAGATACGCAGTATTTT
TRBD1 | TRBJ1-2 | TRBV6-1 | once | CASSDRDRNPYSYGYTF | TGTGCCAGCAGTGACCGGGACAGGAACCCCTATAGCTATGGCTACACCTTC
NA | TRBJ1-4 | TRBV5-6 | NA | CASSLFARAGEKLFF | TGTGCCAGCAGCTTGTTTGCCAGGGCAGGTGAAAAACTGTTTTTT
TRBD1 | TRBJ1-1 | TRBV7-9 | NA | CASSARDRHTEAFF | TGTGCCAGCAGCGCTAGGGACAGACACACTGAAGCTTTCTTT
NA | TRBJ2-4 | TRBV21-1 | NA | CASSELDQGNAKNIQYF | TGTGCCAGCAGCGAATTGGACCAGGGGAACGCCAAAAACATTCAGTACTTC
NA | TRBJ2-1 | TRBV6-5 | NA | CASSYYQGTYNEQFF | TGTGCCAGCAGTTATTATCAGGGGACCTACAATGAGCAGTTCTTC
NA | TRBJ2-6 | TRBV7-3 | NA | CASSSGGSGANVLTF | TGTGCCAGCAGCTCTGGGGGGTCTGGGGCCAACGTCCTGACTTTC
NA | TRBJ1-1 | TRBV6-5 | NA | CASSYLGGTEAFF | TGTGCCAGCAGTTACCTCGGTGGCACTGAAGCTTTCTTT
NA | TRBJ1-1 | TRBV27 | NA | CASSLRVYTEAFF | TGTGCCAGCAGTTTACGGGTATACACTGAAGCTTTCTTT
NA | TRBJ1-6 | TRBV6-6 | NA | CASSYSRSVGSPLHF | TGTGCCAGCAGTTACTCGAGAAGCGTTGGTTCACCCCTCCACTTT
TRBD2 | TRBJ2-2 | TRBV11-2 | NA | CASSLIAGGTGELFF | TGTGCCAGCAGTTTAATAGCGGGTGGCACCGGGGAGCTGTTTTTT
NA | TRBJ2-7 | TRBV15 | NA | CATSPLTSYEQYF | TGTGCCACCAGCCCACTAACCTCCTACGAGCAGTACTTC
TRBD1 | TRBJ2-1 | TRBV6-1 | NA | CASRGGQATYNEQFF | TGTGCCAGCAGGGGGGGACAGGCGACCTACAATGAGCAGTTCTTC
NA | TRBJ2-4 | TRBV19 | NA | CASKPEGEYIQYF | TGTGCCAGTAAGCCCGAGGGAGAGTACATTCAGTACTTC
NA | TRBJ2-5 | TRBV10-3 | NA | CASRDNQETQYF | TGTGCCTCCCGGGACAACCAAGAGACCCAGTACTTC
NA | TRBJ1-3 | TRBV4-2 | NA | CASSQTVKSSGNTIYF | TGTGCCAGCAGCCAAACAGTTAAGAGCTCTGGAAACACCATATATTTT
NA | TRBJ1-1 | TRBV6-1 | NA | CASSEGYTGGVNTEAFF | TGTGCCAGCAGTGAAGGATACACGGGGGGCGTGAACACTGAAGCTTTCTTT
NA | TRBJ2-5 | TRBV4-1 | NA | CASSQEGTGTETQYF | TGCGCCAGCAGCCAAGAGGGAACAGGGACGGAGACCCAGTACTTC
TRBD1 | TRBJ1-4 | TRBV7-2 | NA | CASSLYSTRDRDEKLFF | TGTGCCAGCAGCTTATATAGCACCCGGGACAGGGATGAAAAACTGTTTTTT
NA | TRBJ1-2 | TRBV19 | NA | CASRATDRNYGYTF | TGTGCCAGTCGAGCTACGGACAGAAACTATGGCTACACCTTC
TRBD1 | TRBJ1-6 | TRBV18 | NA | CASSQDRNSPLHF | TGTGCCAGCTCACAGGACAGGAATTCACCCCTCCACTTT
NA | TRBJ2-4 | TRBV6-1 | NA | CASSAGRGNIQYF | TGTGCCAGCAGTGCGGGGCGGGGAAACATTCAGTACTTC
NA | TRBJ2-7 | TRBV7-8 | NA | CASSLTPTMEQYF | TGTGCCAGCAGCTTAACTCCCACGATGGAGCAGTACTTC
NA | TRBJ1-2 | TRBV7-9 | once | CASSPVREDGYTF | TGTGCCAGCAGCCCCGTCAGGGAAGACGGCTACACCTTC
NA | TRBJ1-2 | TRBV7-8 | NA | CASSLTRAHGYTF | TGTGCCAGCAGCCTCACGAGGGCGCATGGCTACACCTTC
NA | TRBJ1-2 | TRBV4-1 | NA | CASSQDHWGYTF | TGCGCCAGCAGCCAAGACCACTGGGGCTACACCTTC
TRBD1 | TRBJ2-3 | TRBV9 | NA | CASSVFAGGGTDTQYF | TGTGCCAGCAGCGTGTTCGCAGGGGGCGGGACAGATACGCAGTATTTT
TRBD2 | TRBJ2-1 | TRBV11-2 | NA | CASSLSAAGGLSRAEQFF | TGTGCCAGCAGCTTAAGTGCGGCGGGGGGGCTATCGAGGGCTGAGCAGTTCTTC
NA | TRBJ1-4 | TRBV9 | NA | CASSVDGGTNEKLFF | TGTGCCAGCAGCGTAGATGGCGGGACTAATGAAAAACTGTTTTTT
NA | TRBJ1-1 | TRBV29-1 | NA | CSVSAGWGMTNTEAFF | TGCAGCGTTTCGGCAGGGTGGGGTATGACGAACACTGAAGCTTTCTTT
NA | TRBJ1-1 | TRBV5-4 | NA | CASSLVGLRDTEAFF | TGTGCCAGCAGCTTGGTGGGACTCAGGGACACTGAAGCTTTCTTT
TRBD1 | TRBJ2-1 | TRBV5-1 | NA | CASSLETGYNEQFF | TGCGCCAGCAGCTTGGAGACAGGGTACAATGAGCAGTTCTTC
NA | TRBJ2-6 | TRBV11-2 | NA | CASSPGSLSGANVLTF | TGTGCCAGCAGCCCAGGTAGTCTATCTGGGGCCAACGTCCTGACTTTC
TRBD1 | TRBJ1-2 | TRBV5-5 | once | CASSPDRGYYGYTF | TGTGCCAGCAGCCCGGACAGGGGATATTATGGCTACACCTTC
NA | TRBJ1-2 | TRBV5-6 | NA | CASSTGILTDGYTF | TGTGCCAGCAGTACAGGCATCCTTACGGATGGCTACACCTTC
NA | TRBJ1-2 | TRBV6-6 | NA | CASSFSSRLTNYGYTF | TGTGCCAGCAGTTTCTCCTCTAGGCTAACTAACTATGGCTACACCTTC
NA | TRBJ2-7 | TRBV19 | NA | CASSIGWSYEQYF | TGTGCCAGTAGTATTGGCTGGTCCTACGAGCAGTACTTC
TRBD2 | TRBJ2-3 | TRBV7-2 | NA | CASSFLSGGVADTQYF | TGTGCCAGCAGCTTCCTCAGCGGGGGGGTTGCAGATACGCAGTATTTT
NA | TRBJ2-7 | TRBV28 | NA | CASRALNYEQYF | TGTGCCAGCAGAGCGCTCAACTACGAGCAGTACTTC
NA | TRBJ2-5 | TRBV7-9 | NA | CASSLGAEKTQYF | TGTGCCAGCAGCTTAGGGGCAGAAAAGACCCAGTACTTC
NA | TRBJ1-2 | TRBV5-1 | NA | CASSLDRAYGYTF | TGCGCCAGCAGCTTGGACAGGGCCTATGGCTACACCTTC
TRBD2 | TRBJ2-3 | TRBV7-2 | NA | CASSGLAGSTDTQYF | TGTGCCAGCAGTGGGCTAGCGGGATCCACAGATACGCAGTATTTT
NA | TRBJ2-1 | TRBV5-1 | NA | CASPLDEQFF | TGCGCCAGCCCACTGGATGAGCAGTTCTTC
TRBD2 | TRBJ2-5 | TRBV7-9 | NA | CASSLPWDSGGAQKTQYF | TGTGCCAGCAGCTTACCCTGGGATAGCGGGGGGGCACAAAAGACCCAGTACTTC
TRBD1 | TRBJ1-4 | TRBV2 | NA | CASSEVGTGEEKLFF | TGTGCCAGCAGTGAAGTTGGGACAGGGGAGGAAAAACTGTTTTTT
TRBD2 | TRBJ2-1 | TRBV5-1 | NA | CASSNTSGGALEQFF | TGCGCCAGCAGCAATACTAGCGGGGGGGCCCTTGAGCAGTTCTTC
TRBD1 | TRBJ1-2 | TRBV7-9 | once | CASSSLNRQGDGYTF | TGTGCCAGCAGCTCCCTCAACAGACAGGGTGATGGCTACACCTTC
NA | TRBJ1-2 | TRBV6-6 | NA | CASGGDGYTF | TGTGCCAGCGGAGGTGATGGCTACACCTTC
NA | TRBJ1-3 | TRBV7-6 | once | CASSRAGIGSGNTIYF | TGTGCCAGCAGTCGTGCCGGGATAGGCTCTGGAAACACCATATATTTT
TRBD1 | TRBJ1-2 | TRBV27 | NA | CASSPLRGQLMRYGYTF | TGTGCCAGCAGCCCCCTCCGGGGACAGTTAATGAGATATGGCTACACCTTC
NA | TRBJ2-2 | TRBV5-1 | NA | CASRAEWNTGELFF | TGCGCCAGCAGGGCGGAGTGGAACACCGGGGAGCTGTTTTTT
NA | TRBJ1-4 | TRBV6-6 | NA | CASSYEGFNEKLFF | TGTGCCAGCAGTTACGAGGGCTTTAATGAAAAACTGTTTTTT
TRBD2 | TRBJ2-1 | TRBV5-1 | NA | CASSLEGGGANEQFF | TGCGCCAGCAGCTTGGAGGGCGGGGGGGCTAATGAGCAGTTCTTC